Listed here are 2 T cell receptor beta chains from one sample, sequenced in a study of T-cell memory formation after mild COVID-19. MiXCR, run by TCRdb on the 5' RACE reads, gives a single entry per CDR3 protein. The sample holds 450,000 to 650,000 distinct CDR3 sequences; about 20% are singletons and the top ten take approximately 12%. Sequenced material: PBMCs or a T cell subset sorted from them (not recorded which). The receptor set was obtained from an adult woman who had mild COVID-19 (a few samples of this study predate the infection). Cell type and time point are not known.

A note on this clonotype: A much larger clone differs from this one at a single base, so this may be a read error. The chain links TRBV7-2 to TRBJ1-2; D unresolved. Germline V gene data show CDR1 as SGHTA and CDR2 as FQGNSA. V was pared by 5 bases and J by 5 bases, with 21 bases between. This CDR3 comprises 16 residues. The CDR3 loop is CTSSADGFLLSYGYTF. CDR3 DNA sequence: TGTACCAGCAGCGCGGACGGATTCTTACTGTCTTATGGCTACACCTTC.

The V and J genes are TRBV6-5 and TRBJ1-4; D gene uncertain. CDR3 size: 13 residues. The V gene lost 4 bases and the J gene lost 6 bases, with 9 bases spanning the gap. Germline loops: CDR1 MNHEY, CDR2 SVGAGI. In DNA, the CDR3 is TGTGCCAGCAGTTTTCAGGCCTATGAAAAACTGTTTTTT. It codes for CASSFQAYEKLFF.